The following is a T cell receptor (beta chain) sequence with its context. In the original analysis: Amplification of reference gene primers provided the estimated nucleated cell counts. Libraries were prepared by immunoSEQ multiplex PCR; TCRdb keeps only in-frame clonotypes and omits some of them. V and J calls and clone size come straight from that table; D and trimming were deduced from the DNA. The profile covers under 300,000 clones, with 75% to 95% appearing a single time and approximately 2% taken by the ten largest. Trimming took off 3 bases at V and 2 bases at J, with 11 bases between the two ends. The CDR3 spans 14 residues. CDR1 and CDR2 (germline): KGHSH, LQKENI. These data come from a study of blood T cell repertoires in COVID-19. In the study overall: Some COVID-19 samples were acute and others convalescent; all came from the United States, Italy and Spain.

All enrollees were roughly 18 to 90 years old and from under 25 US areas. Allocation to cohorts depended on clinical history reported by the participants. The receptor was derived from a woman younger than 30 who had recovered from COVID-19. Sequencing was done on a sample of PBMCs or T cells enriched from blood (not recorded which). The chain joins TRBV18 to TRBJ2-7; D call uncertain. CDR3 in DNA: TGTGCCAGCTCACCCTCTAAGAACCCCTACGAGCAGTACTTC. The encoded protein is CASSPSKNPYEQYF. The full variable domain, with the rest looked up from reference TRBV18 and TRBJ2-7, is NAGVMQNPRHLVRRRGQEARLRCSPMKGHSHVYWYRQLPEEGLKFMVYLQKENIIDESGMPKERFSAEFPKEGPSILRIQQVVRGDSAAYFCASSPSKNPYEQYFGPGTRLTVT.